This TCR beta chain originates from a study of tumor-infiltrating lymphocytes in primary liver carcinoma. DNA and RNA were both co-extracted from around 20-30 mg of bulk tissue that had not been sorted. Treatment-naive at the time, the patients had chronic HBV infection. The CDR3 covers 11 residues. Germline V gene sequence: CDR1 SQVTM, CDR2 ANQGSEA. From 450 to 600 ng total RNA, TCR beta cDNA was generated with a primer in the constant region. Generation of the TCR beta libraries relied on three nested multiplex PCR rounds using slightly modified ARM-PCR. TRBV1-TRBV30 forward primers paired with a C-beta reverse primer drove the first two PCR rounds, ten to eleven cycles each. TCRdb processed the multiplex PCR reads anew with MiXCR; each CDR3 protein has one entry. The sample contains around 120,000 distinct CDR3 sequences, 65% of which appear only once.

The sequenced material came from liver tumor tissue from sampling region 1. Subset indicated: tumor region T1, superior pole. This sequence was found in a woman aged 55-70 years with primary liver carcinoma and hepatitis B virus infection. This chain uses TRBV29-1 with TRBJ1-2; D is ambiguous. The CDR3 DNA follows: TGCAGTGTTTACTGTAACTATGGCTACACCTTC. Its translation: CSVYCNYGYTF.